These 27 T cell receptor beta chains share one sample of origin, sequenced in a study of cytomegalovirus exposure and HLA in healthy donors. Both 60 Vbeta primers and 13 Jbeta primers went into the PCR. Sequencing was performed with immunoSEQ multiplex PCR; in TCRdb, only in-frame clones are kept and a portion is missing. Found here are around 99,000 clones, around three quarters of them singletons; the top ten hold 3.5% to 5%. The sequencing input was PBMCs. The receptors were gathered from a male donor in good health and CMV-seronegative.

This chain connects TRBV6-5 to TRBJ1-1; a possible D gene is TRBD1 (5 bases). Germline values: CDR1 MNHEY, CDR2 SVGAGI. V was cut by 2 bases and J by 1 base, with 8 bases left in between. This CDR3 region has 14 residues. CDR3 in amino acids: CASSYGRGNTEAFF. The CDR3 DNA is TGTGCCAGCAGTTACGGGAGGGGGAACACTGAAGCTTTCTTT.

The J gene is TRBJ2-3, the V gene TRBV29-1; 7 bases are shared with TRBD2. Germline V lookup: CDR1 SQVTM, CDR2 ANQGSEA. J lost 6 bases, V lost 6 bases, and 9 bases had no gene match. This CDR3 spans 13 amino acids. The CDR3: CSVMGGSGDTQYF. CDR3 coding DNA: TGCAGCGTCATGGGGGGGAGCGGTGATACGCAGTATTTT.

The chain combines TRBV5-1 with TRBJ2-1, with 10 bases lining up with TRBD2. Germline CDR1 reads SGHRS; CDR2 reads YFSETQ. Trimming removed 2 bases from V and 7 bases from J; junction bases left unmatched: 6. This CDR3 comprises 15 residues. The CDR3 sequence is CASSLSLAGVNEQFF. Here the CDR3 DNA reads TGCGCCAGCAGCTTATCGCTAGCGGGAGTGAATGAGCAGTTCTTC.

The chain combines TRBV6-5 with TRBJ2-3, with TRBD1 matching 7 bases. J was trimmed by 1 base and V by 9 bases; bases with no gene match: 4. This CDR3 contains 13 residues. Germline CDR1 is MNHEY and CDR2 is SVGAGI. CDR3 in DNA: TGTGCCAGTCGGGACAGAGGCACAGATACGCAGTATTTT. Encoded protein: CASRDRGTDTQYF.

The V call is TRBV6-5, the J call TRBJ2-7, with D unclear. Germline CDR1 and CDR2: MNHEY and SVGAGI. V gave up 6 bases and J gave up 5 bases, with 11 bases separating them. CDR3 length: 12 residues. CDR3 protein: CASSSNLNEQYF. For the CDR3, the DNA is TGTGCCAGCAGCTCCAACTTAAACGAGCAGTACTTC.

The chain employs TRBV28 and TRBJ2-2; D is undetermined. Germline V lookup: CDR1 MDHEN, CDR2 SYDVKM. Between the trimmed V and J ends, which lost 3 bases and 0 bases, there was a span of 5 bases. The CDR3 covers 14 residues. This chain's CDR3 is CASSFSANTGELFF. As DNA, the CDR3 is TGTGCCAGCAGTTTCTCGGCGAACACCGGGGAGCTGTTTTTT.

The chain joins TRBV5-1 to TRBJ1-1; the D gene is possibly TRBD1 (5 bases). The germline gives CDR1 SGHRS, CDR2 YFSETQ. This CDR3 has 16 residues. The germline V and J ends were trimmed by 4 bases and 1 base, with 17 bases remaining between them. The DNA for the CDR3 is TGCGCCAGCAGCCGGAAACTGGACACCTCGAACACTGAAGCTTTCTTT. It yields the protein CASSRKLDTSNTEAFF.

As DNA, the CDR3 is TGTGCCAGCAGTTACGGGGCTCAGGGGGAATCCGAGCAGTACTTC. Translation: CASSYGAQGESEQYF. The V gene is TRBV6-5, the J gene TRBJ2-7; 7 nucleotides agree with TRBD1. This CDR3 contains 15 residues. Germline V gene sequence: CDR1 MNHEY, CDR2 SVGAGI. The junction had 10 bases not matched to a gene; V was cut back by 2 bases and J by 6 bases.

The CDR3 sequence is CASSDYRVSNQPQHF. CDR3 sequence (DNA): TGTGCCAGCTCAGATTACAGGGTTAGCAATCAGCCCCAGCATTTT. V gene TRBV18 combines with J gene TRBJ1-5, with D possibly being TRBD1 (6 bases). The germline V gene encodes CDR1 KGHSH and CDR2 LQKENI. This CDR3 contains 15 residues. V was cut by 5 bases and J by 0 bases, with 11 bases left in between.

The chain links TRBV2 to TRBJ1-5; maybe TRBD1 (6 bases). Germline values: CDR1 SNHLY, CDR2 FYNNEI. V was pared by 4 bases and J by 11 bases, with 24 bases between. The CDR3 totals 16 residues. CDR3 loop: CASSVRVGMTRGSQHF. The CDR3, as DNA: TGTGCCAGCAGTGTACGGGTGGGCATGACGAGGGGGTCCCAGCATTTT.

CDR3 in DNA: TGTTCGTTAGGATCACAGAACTATGGCTACACCTTC. Translated, it gives CSLGSQNYGYTF. V gene TRBV30 combines with J gene TRBJ1-2; D is uncertain. Germline V gives CDR1 GTSNPN, CDR2 SVGIG (reference sequence). The CDR3 spans 12 residues.

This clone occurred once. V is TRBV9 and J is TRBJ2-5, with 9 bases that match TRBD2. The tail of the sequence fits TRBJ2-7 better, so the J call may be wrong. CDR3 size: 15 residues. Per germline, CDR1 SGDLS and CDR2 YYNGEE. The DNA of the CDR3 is TGTGCCAGCAGCGTCGGGCTAGCGGGATCCTACGAGCAGTACTTC. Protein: CASSVGLAGSYEQYF.

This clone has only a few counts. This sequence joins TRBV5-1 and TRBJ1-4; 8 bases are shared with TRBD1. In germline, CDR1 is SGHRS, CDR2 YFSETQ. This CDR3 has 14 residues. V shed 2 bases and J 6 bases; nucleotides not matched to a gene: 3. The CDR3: CASSFTGGYEKLFF. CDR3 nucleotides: TGCGCCAGCAGCTTCACAGGGGGTTATGAAAAACTGTTTTTT.

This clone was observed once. The CDR3 DNA is TGTGCCAGCAGCGTAGCCGGGGTTGGAAACACCATATATTTT. Encoded protein: CASSVAGVGNTIYF. V and J are TRBV9 and TRBJ1-3; D is uncertain. The CDR3 covers 14 residues. Germline CDR1 SGDLS, CDR2 YYNGEE. With 0 bases removed from V and 3 bases from J, the gap between germline ends came to 7 bases. Using reference TRBV9 and TRBJ1-3 for the parts outside the CDR3, the full variable domain is DSGVTQTPKHLITATGQRVTLRCSPRSGDLSVYWYQQSLDQGLQFLIQYYNGEERAKGNILERFSAQQFPDLHSELNLSSLELGDSALYFCASSVAGVGNTIYFGEGSWLTVV.

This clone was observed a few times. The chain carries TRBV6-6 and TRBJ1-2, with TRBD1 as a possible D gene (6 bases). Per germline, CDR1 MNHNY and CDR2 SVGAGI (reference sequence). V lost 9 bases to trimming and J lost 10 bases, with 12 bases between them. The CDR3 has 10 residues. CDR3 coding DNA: TGTGCCAGTTCGACAGGAGCCTACACCTTC. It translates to CASSTGAYTF.

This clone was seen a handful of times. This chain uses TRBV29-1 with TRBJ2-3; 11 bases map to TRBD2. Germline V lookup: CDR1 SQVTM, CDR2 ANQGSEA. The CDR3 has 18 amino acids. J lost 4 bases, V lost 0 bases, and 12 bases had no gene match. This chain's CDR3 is CSVEDLAMTSGISDTQYF. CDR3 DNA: TGCAGCGTTGAAGATCTAGCGATGACTAGCGGGATATCAGATACGCAGTATTTT.

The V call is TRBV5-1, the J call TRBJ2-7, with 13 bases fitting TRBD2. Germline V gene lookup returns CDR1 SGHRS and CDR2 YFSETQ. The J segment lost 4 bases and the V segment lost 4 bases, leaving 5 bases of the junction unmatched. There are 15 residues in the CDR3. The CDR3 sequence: CASSVRTSGSYEQYF. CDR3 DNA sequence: TGCGCCAGCAGCGTTCGGACTAGCGGGAGTTACGAGCAGTACTTC.

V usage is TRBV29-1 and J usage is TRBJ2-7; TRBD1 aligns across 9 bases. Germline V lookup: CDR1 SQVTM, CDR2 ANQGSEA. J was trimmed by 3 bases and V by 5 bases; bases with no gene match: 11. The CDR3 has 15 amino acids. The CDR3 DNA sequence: TGCAGCGTTTTCTTCGGACAGGGGAGGATCTACGAGCAGTACTTC. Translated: CSVFFGQGRIYEQYF.

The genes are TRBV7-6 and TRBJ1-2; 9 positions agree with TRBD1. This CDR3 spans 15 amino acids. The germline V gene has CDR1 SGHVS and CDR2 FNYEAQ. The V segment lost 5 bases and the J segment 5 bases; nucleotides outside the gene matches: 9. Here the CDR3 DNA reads TGTGCCAGCAGCATTAAACAGGGGGCGAGGTATGGCTACACCTTC. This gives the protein CASSIKQGARYGYTF. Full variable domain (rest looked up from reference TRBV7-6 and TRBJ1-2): GAGVSQSPRYKVTKRGQDVALRCDPISGHVSLYWYRQALGQGPEFLTYFNYEAQQDKSGLPNDRFSAERPEGSISTLTIQRTEQRDSAMYRCASSIKQGARYGYTFGSGTRLTVV.

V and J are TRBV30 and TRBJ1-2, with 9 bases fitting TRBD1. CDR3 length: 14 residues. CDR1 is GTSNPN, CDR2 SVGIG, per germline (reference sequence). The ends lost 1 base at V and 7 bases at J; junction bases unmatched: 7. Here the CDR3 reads CAWSALTGGFGYTF. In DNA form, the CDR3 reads TGTGCCTGGAGTGCCCTTACAGGGGGCTTTGGCTACACCTTC.

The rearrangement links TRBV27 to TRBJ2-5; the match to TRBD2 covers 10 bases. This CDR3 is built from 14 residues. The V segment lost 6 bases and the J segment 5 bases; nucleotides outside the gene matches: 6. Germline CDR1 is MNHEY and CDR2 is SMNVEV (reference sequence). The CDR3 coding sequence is TGTGCCAGCAGGGGACTAGCGATGGGGGAGACCCAGTACTTC. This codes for CASRGLAMGETQYF.

CDR3 coding DNA: TGCAGCGTCCGTTTCGCGGGGACTGAAGCTTTCTTT. It codes for CSVRFAGTEAFF. This rearrangement joins TRBV29-1 to TRBJ1-1; D not certain. V was shortened by 6 bases and J by 5 bases, with 13 bases between the two germline ends. The V gene's germline CDR1 is SQVTM and CDR2 ANQGSEA. This CDR3 is 12 amino acids long. The full variable domain, completed using reference TRBV29-1 and TRBJ1-1, is SAVISQKPSRDICQRGTSLTIQCQVDSQVTMMFWYRQQPGQSLTLIATANQGSEATYESGFVIDKFPISRPNLTFSTLTVSNMSPEDSSIYLCSVRFAGTEAFFGQGTRLTVV.

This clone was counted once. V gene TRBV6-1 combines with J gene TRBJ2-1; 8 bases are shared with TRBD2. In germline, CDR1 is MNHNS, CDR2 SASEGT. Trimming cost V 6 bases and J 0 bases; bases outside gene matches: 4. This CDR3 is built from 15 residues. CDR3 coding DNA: TGTGCCAGCAGAACCAGCGGGAGCTCCTACAATGAGCAGTTCTTC. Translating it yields CASRTSGSSYNEQFF.

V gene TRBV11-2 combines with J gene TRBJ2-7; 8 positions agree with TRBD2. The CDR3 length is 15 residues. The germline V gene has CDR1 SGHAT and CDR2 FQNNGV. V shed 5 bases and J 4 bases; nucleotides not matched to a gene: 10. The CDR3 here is CASSPFSGGPYEQYF. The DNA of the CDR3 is TGTGCCAGCAGCCCTTTTTCGGGAGGGCCGTACGAGCAGTACTTC.

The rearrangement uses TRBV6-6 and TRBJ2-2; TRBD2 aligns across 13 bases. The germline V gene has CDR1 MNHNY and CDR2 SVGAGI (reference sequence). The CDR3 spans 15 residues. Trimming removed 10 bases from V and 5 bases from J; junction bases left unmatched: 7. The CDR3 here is CAITPLAGGTGELFF. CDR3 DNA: TGTGCCATCACCCCACTAGCGGGAGGGACCGGGGAGCTGTTTTTT.

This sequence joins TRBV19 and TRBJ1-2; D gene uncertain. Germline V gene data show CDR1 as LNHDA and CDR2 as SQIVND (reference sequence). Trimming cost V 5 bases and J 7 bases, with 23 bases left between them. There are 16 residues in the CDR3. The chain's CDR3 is CASSLKTGILTGGYTF. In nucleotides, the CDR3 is TGTGCCAGTAGTTTGAAGACCGGGATTCTCACGGGTGGCTACACCTTC.

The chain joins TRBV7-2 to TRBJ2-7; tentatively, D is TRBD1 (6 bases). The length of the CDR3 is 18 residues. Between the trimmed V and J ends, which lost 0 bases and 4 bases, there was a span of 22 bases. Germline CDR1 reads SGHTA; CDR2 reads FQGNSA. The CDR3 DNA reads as TGTGCCAGCAGCTTAGCCCCCCCCAGAGGGGGTCAGGGTTACGAGCAGTACTTC. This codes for CASSLAPPRGGQGYEQYF.